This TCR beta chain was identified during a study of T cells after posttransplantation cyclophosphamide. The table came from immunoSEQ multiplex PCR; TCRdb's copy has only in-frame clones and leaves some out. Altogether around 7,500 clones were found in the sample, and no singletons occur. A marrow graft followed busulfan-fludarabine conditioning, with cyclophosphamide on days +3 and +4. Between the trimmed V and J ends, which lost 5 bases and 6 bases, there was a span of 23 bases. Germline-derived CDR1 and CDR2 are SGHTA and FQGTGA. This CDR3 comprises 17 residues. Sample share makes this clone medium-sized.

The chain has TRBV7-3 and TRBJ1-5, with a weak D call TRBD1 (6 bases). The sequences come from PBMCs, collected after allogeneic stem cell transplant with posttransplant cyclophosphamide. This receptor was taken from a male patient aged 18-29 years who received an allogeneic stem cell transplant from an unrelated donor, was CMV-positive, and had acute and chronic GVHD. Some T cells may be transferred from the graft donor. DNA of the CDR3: TGTGCCAGCAGCCTCTCTTCCGGGACATTTTCCCGTCAGCCCCAGCATTTT. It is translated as CASSLSSGTFSRQPQHF.